The 30 T cell receptor beta chains below all came from one sample that was sequenced in a study of blood T cells in healthy people across ages. Primers used in a second PCR of about 7 to 12 cycles were a sample-barcoded 5' primer and a J-beta primer mix. TCRdb redid the calling of the 5' RACE reads with MiXCR, one entry per CDR3 protein. The sample has about 1 million distinct CDR3 sequences, roughly 24% seen once; the top ten hold approximately 0.7%. A further study also used this sample, focusing on T cells of mothers and their children.

Specimen: blood. These receptors came from a girl aged 2-10 years in good health.

The J gene is TRBJ2-6, the V gene TRBV5-1; 7 nucleotides align to TRBD1. This CDR3 has 15 residues. CDR1 and CDR2 (germline): SGHRS, YFSETQ. V shed 1 base and J 13 bases; nucleotides not matched to a gene: 11. DNA for the CDR3: TGCGCCAGCAGCTTGACGTTAGGGACAGCCGAGGTCCTGACTTTC. It is translated as CASSLTLGTAEVLTF.

The rearrangement joins TRBV29-1 to TRBJ1-2; a possible D gene is TRBD1 (5 bases). The CDR3 is 13 residues long. The germline V gene has CDR1 SQVTM and CDR2 ANQGSEA. V lost 6 bases and J lost 3, with 14 bases in between. For the CDR3, the DNA is TGCAGCGTCGAGAATCAGGGCTACTATGGCTACACCTTC. Amino acid sequence: CSVENQGYYGYTF.

This clonotype has only a few counts. This chain uses TRBV5-5 with TRBJ2-1; D is undetermined. Germline V gives CDR1 SGHKS, CDR2 YYEKEE (reference sequence). The CDR3 consists of 14 residues. V lost 6 bases to trimming and J lost 3 bases, with 13 bases between them. CDR3 coding DNA: TGTGCCAGCACCCACATTGGTGGCTACAATGAGCAGTTCTTC. Translated, it gives CASTHIGGYNEQFF.

The gene calls are TRBV27 and TRBJ1-5; a weak D match, TRBD1 (5 bases). Trimming shortened V by 4 bases and J by 2 bases, and 9 bases separated the two germline ends. Germline V gene sequence: CDR1 MNHEY, CDR2 SMNVEV (reference sequence). This CDR3 is built from 14 residues. The CDR3 nucleotides read TGTGCCAGCAGTTGGATGGGGGGCAATCAGCCCCAGCATTTT. Encoded protein: CASSWMGGNQPQHF.

The rearrangement joins TRBV6-5 to TRBJ1-4; 10 bases line up with TRBD1. CDR3 length: 15 residues. The germline CDR1 and CDR2 sequences are MNHEY and SVGAGI. V lost 6 bases, J lost 8 bases, and 9 bases stayed unmatched. This CDR3 reads CASSRVRDRGEKLFF. CDR3 in DNA: TGTGCCAGCAGCCGGGTCCGGGACAGGGGAGAAAAACTGTTTTTT.

This clonotype was seen more than once but under ten times. The chain employs TRBV6-5 and TRBJ1-6; 8 bases fit TRBD1. Germline lookup yields CDR1 MNHEY and CDR2 SVGAGI. CDR3 length: 14 amino acids. V was clipped by 5 bases and J by 6 bases; unmatched bases: 3. Here the CDR3 reads CASSPDRGNSPLHF. DNA for the CDR3: TGTGCCAGCAGTCCAGACAGGGGTAATTCACCCCTCCACTTT.

The chain recombines TRBV5-1 with TRBJ1-4; 7 bases map to TRBD1. From germline, CDR1 is SGHRS and CDR2 YFSETQ. The trim removed 4 bases at V and 5 bases at J, leaving 8 bases unmatched. CDR3 length: 15 amino acids. The CDR3 here is CASSRGDSLNEKLFF. In DNA, the CDR3 is TGCGCCAGCAGCCGCGGGGACAGCCTAAATGAAAAACTGTTTTTT.

The chain uses TRBV3-1 and TRBJ1-2; D is unresolved. Germline V CDR1 and CDR2: LGHDT, YNNKEL (reference sequence). V lost 0 bases to trimming and J lost 0 bases, with 11 bases between them. The CDR3 contains 16 residues. Here the CDR3 reads CASSQERTLANYGYTF. The CDR3, as DNA: TGTGCCAGCAGCCAAGAAAGGACCTTAGCTAACTATGGCTACACCTTC.

This clonotype was counted only a few times. The V gene is TRBV28, the J gene TRBJ1-1; the D gene is possibly TRBD1 (6 bases). This CDR3 is 15 amino acids long. V gave up 5 bases and J gave up 3 bases, with 16 bases separating them. Per the germline V gene, CDR1 is MDHEN and CDR2 is SYDVKM. DNA of the CDR3: TGTGCCAGCAGTACGGAGAGGGGGGGAGACACTGAAGCTTTCTTT. It yields the protein CASSTERGGDTEAFF.

The chain links TRBV27 to TRBJ1-5, with TRBD1 as a possible D gene (6 bases). The CDR3 has 13 residues. CDR1 is MNHEY and CDR2 is SMNVEV in the germline V gene (reference sequence). Trimming took 5 bases from V and 6 from J, leaving 11 bases between them. The CDR3 DNA reads as TGTGCCAGCAGTATAGGGGGAAGTCAGCCCCAGCATTTT. It is translated as CASSIGGSQPQHF.

This clonotype was counted only a few times. The chain uses TRBV27 and TRBJ2-7; D gene uncertain. V was trimmed by 6 bases and J by 4 bases, leaving 13 bases between them. The CDR3 is 13 residues long. CDR1 is MNHEY and CDR2 is SMNVEV in the germline V gene (reference sequence). The CDR3 spells CASRLSLLYEQYF. The CDR3 DNA sequence: TGTGCCAGCAGACTTAGCCTTTTGTACGAGCAGTACTTC.

The rearrangement joins TRBV5-6 to TRBJ2-1; D call uncertain. The CDR3 is 13 amino acids. CDR1 and CDR2 (germline): SGHDT, YYEEEE. The V end lost 3 bases, the J end lost 5 bases, and 9 bases lay between the germline ends. CDR3 residues: CASSSLVNNEQFF. The CDR3 DNA reads TGTGCCAGCAGCTCCCTGGTAAACAATGAGCAGTTCTTC.

The sample holds many counts of this clonotype. The chain couples TRBV6-5 to TRBJ2-7, with D possibly being TRBD1 (6 bases). This CDR3 has 13 amino acids. Trimming took 5 bases from V and 5 from J, leaving 13 bases between them. Per the germline V gene, CDR1 is MNHEY and CDR2 is SVGAGI. Written as DNA, the CDR3 is TGTGCCAGCAGTCCTTTACAGGGAAACGAGCAGTACTTC. Translating it yields CASSPLQGNEQYF.

The rearrangement links TRBV7-9 to TRBJ2-7; 7 nucleotides match TRBD1. Germline CDR1 is SEHNR and CDR2 is FQNEAQ (reference sequence). J was trimmed by 6 bases and V by 5 bases; bases with no gene match: 13. The CDR3 covers 15 residues. The CDR3 spells CASSQTMEGGFEQYF. CDR3 DNA sequence: TGTGCCAGCAGCCAGACCATGGAAGGGGGCTTCGAGCAGTACTTC.

This chain joins TRBV29-1 and TRBJ2-1; D is perhaps TRBD2 (5 bases). This CDR3 has 14 residues. The germline V gene has CDR1 SQVTM and CDR2 ANQGSEA. V lost 7 bases, J lost 7 bases, and 20 bases lay in between. DNA for the CDR3: TGCAGCGCTGTGGGCGGGTTCTCGGCTAATGAGCAGTTCTTC. Amino acid sequence: CSAVGGFSANEQFF.

About this clonotype: One end of the junction fails to match germline, which may point to a read error. This chain connects TRBV7-2 to TRBJ2-1; D unclear. This CDR3 spans 14 amino acids. In germline, CDR1 is SGHTA, CDR2 FQGNSA. DNA of the CDR3: TGTGCCGGCAGCTTAAACCGGCCCCTAGACGAGGAGTTCTTC. It yields the protein CAGSLNRPLDEEFF.

This clonotype was observed a few times. The chain links TRBV4-3 to TRBJ2-1; no firm D call. From germline, CDR1 is LGHNA and CDR2 YSLEER. This CDR3 is built from 13 residues. V dropped 0 bases and J dropped 10 bases, with 10 bases sitting between them. CDR3 in amino acids: CASSQEWVREQFF. Here the CDR3 DNA reads TGCGCCAGCAGCCAAGAATGGGTCCGGGAGCAGTTCTTC.

The sample holds many counts of this clonotype. The rearrangement joins TRBV10-3 to TRBJ2-5; the match to TRBD1 covers 9 bases. In germline, CDR1 is ENHRY, CDR2 SYGVKD. The CDR3 is 15 amino acids. V dropped 3 bases and J dropped 3; count of bases not matched to a gene: 5. The CDR3 DNA follows: TGTGCCATCAGTGACCCGGGACAGGGAGAAGAGACCCAGTACTTC. Amino acids: CAISDPGQGEETQYF.

This clonotype was seen a few times. V gene TRBV29-1 combines with J gene TRBJ1-2; a possible D gene is TRBD1 (5 bases). The CDR3 spans 13 residues. V lost 6 bases and J 6 bases, leaving 17 bases between the germline ends. Germline V lookup: CDR1 SQVTM, CDR2 ANQGSEA. CDR3 DNA sequence: TGCAGCGTCGCCGGAGGGGATCTTGATGGCTACACCTTC. It yields the protein CSVAGGDLDGYTF.

V is TRBV6-6 and J is TRBJ1-4; TRBD1 might be the D (5 bases). This CDR3 comprises 16 residues. The V end lost 5 bases, the J end lost 5 bases, and 18 bases lay between the germline ends. Germline CDR1 reads MNHNY; CDR2 reads SVGAGI (reference sequence). CDR3 sequence reads: CASSLFTGGPNEKLFF. The CDR3 DNA reads TGTGCCAGCAGTCTCTTCACAGGAGGGCCAAATGAAAAACTGTTTTTT.

This clonotype has only a few counts. The chain links TRBV7-2 to TRBJ1-1; D is uncertain. This CDR3 is 14 amino acids long. V dropped 3 bases and J dropped 4 bases, with 12 bases sitting between them. In germline, CDR1 is SGHTA, CDR2 FQGNSA. The DNA for the CDR3 is TGTGCCAGCAGCTTCCCGGAGGGAGGCACTGAAGCTTTCTTT. Translating it yields CASSFPEGGTEAFF.

The table lists this clonotype with a few counts. Here the CDR3 reads CASSLRGGEGETQYF. DNA of the CDR3: TGTGCCAGCAGCTTAAGGGGGGGAGAGGGGGAGACCCAGTACTTC. The genes are TRBV7-3 and TRBJ2-1; the match to TRBD2 covers 7 bases. The DNA end lines up better with TRBJ2-5; the J call may be wrong. CDR3 length: 15 residues. Germline V gene data show CDR1 as SGHTA and CDR2 as FQGTGA.

The table lists this clonotype with a few counts. This sequence joins TRBV7-9 and TRBJ1-2, with D possibly matching TRBD1 (5 bases). V was clipped by 2 bases and J by 8 bases, with 12 bases between them. Germline CDR1 is SEHNR and CDR2 is FQNEAQ (reference sequence). The CDR3 sequence is 13 residues long. The chain's CDR3 is CASSLFGGEGYTF. The CDR3 DNA reads TGTGCCAGCAGCTTATTTGGGGGGGAAGGCTACACCTTC.

The gene calls are TRBV12-3 or TRBV12-4 and TRBJ2-5; D not resolved. This CDR3 has 13 residues. Trimming left V 3 bases short and J 4 bases short, with 9 bases between. The CDR3 DNA is TGTGCCAGCAGTTTCACCAGCGCAGAGACCCAGTACTTC. It codes for CASSFTSAETQYF.

This clonotype occurred a few times. The V gene is TRBV12-3 or TRBV12-4, the J gene TRBJ2-2; the D call may be TRBD1 or TRBD2 (5 bases each). This CDR3 is built from 15 residues. Trimming took off 5 bases at V and 3 bases at J, with 13 bases between the two ends. The CDR3 coding sequence is TGTGCCAGCAGTCCACTTCGGGACCACACCGGGGAGCTGTTTTTT. Protein: CASSPLRDHTGELFF.

The chain has TRBV24-1 and TRBJ2-1; no reliable D call. Trimming removed 5 bases at V and 0 bases at J, with 7 bases between. This CDR3 is built from 14 residues. The germline V gene has CDR1 KGHDR and CDR2 SFDVKD. CDR3 sequence reads: CATSATVSYNEQFF. In DNA form, the CDR3 reads TGTGCCACCAGTGCGACTGTCTCCTACAATGAGCAGTTCTTC.

J is TRBJ2-7 and V is TRBV20-1; a weak D match, TRBD1 (6 bases). This CDR3 comprises 13 residues. Trimming left V 5 bases short and J 2 bases short, with 13 bases between. Germline V gene lookup returns CDR1 DFQATT and CDR2 SNEGSKA (reference sequence). Here the CDR3 reads CSAAGTPTYEQYF. In DNA form, the CDR3 reads TGCAGTGCTGCCGGGACACCTACCTACGAGCAGTACTTC.

J is TRBJ2-7 and V is TRBV27, with D unclear. CDR1 MNHEY and CDR2 SMNVEV come from the germline V gene (reference sequence). Trimming pared 10 bases from V and 4 bases from J, leaving 14 bases between. CDR3 length: 12 amino acids. The CDR3, as DNA: TGTGCCACCATGTCAGTATCGTACGAGCAGTACTTC. Amino acids: CATMSVSYEQYF.

This clonotype was counted a few times. The chain couples TRBV7-2 to TRBJ2-3, with 8 positions matching TRBD2. J was trimmed by 5 bases and V by 2 bases; bases with no gene match: 9. The CDR3 totals 16 residues. CDR1 and CDR2 from the germline V gene are SGHTA and FQGNSA. CDR3 protein: CASSLFSGGRIDTQYF. As DNA, the CDR3 is TGTGCCAGCAGCTTATTCTCGGGGGGGCGGATAGATACGCAGTATTTT.

This chain connects TRBV4-2 to TRBJ2-5, with 7 positions matching TRBD1. The CDR3 covers 16 residues. In germline, CDR1 is LGHNA, CDR2 YNFKEQ. Trimming cost V 1 base and J 1 base; bases outside gene matches: 6. CDR3 nucleotide sequence: TGTGCCAGCAGCCAAGTAGACAGGGAGTTCCAAGAGACCCAGTACTTC. The encoded protein is CASSQVDREFQETQYF.